These T cell receptor beta chains were read from a single sample in a study of blood T cell repertoires in COVID-19. The assay was immunoSEQ multiplex PCR, and TCRdb's table has in-frame clones only and misses some. The profile shows more than 100,000 clones, just over 85% of them singletons. Sequenced material: peripheral blood. The receptors were sampled from a human donor in a cohort sampled during active COVID-19. Each CDR3 is given with its conserved first and last residue. A D gene is named only where the DNA matches it firmly. For some rows the clone size is stated as once, few or many, or as a class when expanded; others skip it.

j_call | cdr3_length | v_call | clone_size | d_call | cdr3_aa | cdr3_nt
TRBJ2-5 | 16 | TRBV4-2 | NA | NA | CASSQGPIGAQETQYF | TGTGCCAGCAGCCAAGGACCGATAGGGGCCCAAGAGACCCAGTACTTC
TRBJ2-5 | 15 | TRBV5-6 | NA | TRBD2 | CASSFSLAGAPGQYF | TGTGCCAGCAGCTTTTCACTAGCGGGGGCACCCGGCCAGTACTTC
TRBJ2-2 | 14 | TRBV9 | once | NA | CASSTLASTGELFF | TGTGCCAGCAGCACCTTAGCGAGCACCGGGGAGCTGTTTTTT
TRBJ2-2 | 16 | TRBV2 | NA | TRBD2 | CASSWGGLGHRGELFF | TGTGCCAGCAGTTGGGGAGGACTAGGTCACCGCGGGGAGCTGTTTTTT
TRBJ2-1 | 15 | TRBV5-1 | NA | TRBD2 | CASSGGLAAYNEQFF | TGCGCCAGCAGCGGGGGACTAGCGGCCTACAATGAGCAGTTCTTC
TRBJ2-3 | 13 | TRBV11-3 | NA | NA | CASSTRVRGTQYF | TGTGCCAGCAGTACTCGCGTGCGAGGTACGCAGTATTTT
TRBJ2-1 | 15 | TRBV7-2 | NA | TRBD1 | CASSLEQGSYNEQFF | TGTGCCAGCAGCTTAGAACAGGGGTCCTACAATGAGCAGTTCTTC
TRBJ1-4 | 14 | TRBV5-4 | once | NA | CASSSRQEWGKLFF | TGTGCCAGCAGCTCTAGACAGGAGTGGGGCAAACTGTTTTTT
TRBJ2-2 | 15 | TRBV21-1 | NA | NA | CASSKTSEHWGELFF | TGTGCCAGCAGCAAGACTAGCGAACACTGGGGGGAGCTGTTTTTT
TRBJ2-1 | 16 | TRBV5-6 | NA | TRBD1 | CASSWTGVPTYNEQFF | TGTGCCAGCAGTTGGACAGGTGTGCCGACTTACAATGAGCAGTTCTTC
TRBJ2-3 | 17 | TRBV9 | NA | NA | CASSVATTTGGTDTQYF | TGTGCCAGCAGCGTAGCTACGACGACGGGGGGCACAGATACGCAGTATTTT
TRBJ2-7 | 13 | TRBV24-1 | NA | NA | CATGGRNRYEQYF | TGTGCCACCGGGGGCAGGAATAGGTACGAGCAGTACTTC
TRBJ2-5 | 14 | TRBV7-2 | once | TRBD2 | CASSPRPGGETQYF | TGTGCCAGCAGCCCCCGACCGGGAGGGGAGACCCAGTACTTC
TRBJ1-2 | 14 | TRBV5-1 | NA | TRBD1 | CASSPGQAAGGYTF | TGCGCCAGCAGCCCGGGACAGGCGGCGGGTGGCTACACCTTC
TRBJ2-1 | 16 | TRBV7-2 | once | TRBD2 | CASSLAGTSGYNEQFF | TGTGCCAGCAGCTTAGCAGGGACTAGCGGATACAATGAGCAGTTCTTC
TRBJ2-3 | 15 | TRBV24-1 | NA | NA | CATSVGGGRSDTQYF | TGTGCCACCAGTGTGGGAGGGGGGCGGTCAGATACGCAGTATTTT
TRBJ2-1 | 16 | TRBV5-1 | NA | NA | CASSSTTGSRGNEQFF | TGCGCCAGCAGCTCAACCACAGGGAGTCGTGGGAATGAGCAGTTCTTC
TRBJ2-1 | 16 | TRBV6-2/TRBV6-3 | once | TRBD2 | CASSYPTGGSDNEQFF | TGTGCCAGCAGTTACCCTACTGGCGGGAGCGACAATGAGCAGTTCTTC
TRBJ1-1 | 13 | TRBV3-1/TRBV3-2 | NA | NA | CASRQGLNTEAFF | TGTGCCAGCAGACAGGGCTTGAACACTGAAGCTTTCTTT
TRBJ2-7 | 15 | TRBV6-5 | NA | NA | CASRQLGGSSYEQYF | TGTGCCAGCAGACAACTAGGGGGTAGCTCCTACGAGCAGTACTTC
TRBJ2-2 | 15 | TRBV21-1 | NA | NA | CASSKPRQGHGELFF | TGTGCCAGCAGCAAACCCCGGCAGGGGCACGGGGAGCTGTTTTTT
TRBJ1-2 | 14 | TRBV18 | NA | TRBD1 | CASSPEGQGSGYTF | TGTGCCAGCTCACCCGAGGGACAGGGGTCTGGCTACACCTTC
TRBJ2-7 | 13 | TRBV27 | NA | NA | CATSETETYEQYF | TGTGCCACTTCCGAGACAGAGACCTACGAGCAGTACTTC
TRBJ2-2 | 15 | TRBV7-9 | NA | NA | CASSPSRVYNGELFF | TGTGCCAGCAGCCCATCCAGGGTCTACAACGGGGAGCTGTTTTTT
TRBJ2-7 | 15 | TRBV9 | NA | TRBD1 | CASSVAGQGAYEQYF | TGTGCCAGCAGCGTAGCCGGACAGGGGGCGTACGAGCAGTACTTC
TRBJ2-3 | 16 | TRBV2 | NA | TRBD1 | CASSEAKGQEADTQYF | TGTGCCAGCAGTGAAGCCAAGGGACAGGAGGCAGATACGCAGTATTTT
TRBJ2-1 | 14 | TRBV24-1 | NA | TRBD2 | CATSGEGSYNEQFF | TGTGCCACCAGTGGGGAGGGTAGCTACAATGAGCAGTTCTTC
TRBJ2-1 | 14 | TRBV5-1 | NA | TRBD2 | CASSSASGSNEQFF | TGCGCCAGCAGCTCTGCTAGCGGGAGCAATGAGCAGTTCTTC
TRBJ2-1 | 15 | TRBV19 | NA | TRBD2 | CASSMSSGGGAEQFF | TGTGCCAGTAGTATGTCTAGCGGGGGGGGTGCTGAGCAGTTCTTC
TRBJ1-1 | 11 | TRBV11-2 | NA | NA | CASSLRFEAFF | TGTGCCAGCAGCTTACGTTTTGAAGCTTTCTTT
TRBJ1-2 | 12 | TRBV3-1/TRBV3-2 | NA | NA | CASSQTDGGYTF | TGTGCCAGCAGCCAGACAGATGGGGGCTACACCTTC
TRBJ1-1 | 14 | TRBV6-6 | NA | NA | CASSYEGVGTEAFF | TGTGCCAGCAGTTATGAGGGCGTGGGGACTGAAGCTTTCTTT
TRBJ2-2 | 17 | TRBV5-1 | NA | TRBD2 | CASSLQWGGGNTGELFF | TGCGCCAGCAGCCTCCAATGGGGCGGGGGAAACACCGGGGAGCTGTTTTTT
TRBJ2-7 | 15 | TRBV25-1 | NA | NA | CASSSPTGDSYEQYF | TGTGCCAGCAGCTCCCCGACGGGGGATTCCTACGAGCAGTACTTC
TRBJ1-5 | 17 | TRBV11-2 | NA | TRBD1 | CASSLDPGQGANQPQHF | TGTGCCAGCAGCTTGGACCCGGGACAGGGGGCGAATCAGCCCCAGCATTTT
TRBJ1-6 | 14 | TRBV9 | NA | NA | CASSQDSYNSPLHF | TGTGCCAGCAGCCAGGACAGTTATAATTCACCCCTCCACTTT
TRBJ2-1 | 15 | TRBV28 | NA | TRBD2 | CASTNSGSMDNEQFF | TGTGCCAGCACTAACAGCGGGAGTATGGACAATGAGCAGTTCTTC
TRBJ2-2 | 16 | TRBV7-2 | NA | NA | CASSFDAGTNTGELFF | TGTGCCAGCAGTTTTGACGCCGGGACAAACACCGGGGAGCTGTTTTTT
TRBJ2-1 | 17 | TRBV5-8 | NA | NA | CASSFYGGLSSYNEQFF | TGTGCCAGCAGCTTTTACGGGGGACTTAGCTCCTACAATGAGCAGTTCTTC
TRBJ1-2 | 16 | TRBV5-6 | NA | TRBD1 | CASSPDGTAYYGGYTF | TGTGCCAGCAGCCCAGACGGGACAGCATACTATGGGGGCTACACCTTC
TRBJ2-3 | 15 | TRBV25-1 | NA | NA | CASSAGLGATDTQYF | TGTGCCAGCAGTGCGGGGTTGGGGGCAACAGATACGCAGTATTTT
TRBJ2-4 | 16 | TRBV11-2 | NA | NA | CASSLMAGIAKNIQYF | TGTGCCAGCAGCTTAATGGCAGGAATTGCCAAAAACATTCAGTACTTC
TRBJ1-1 | 14 | TRBV4-2 | NA | TRBD1 | CASSQDRGTTEAFF | TGTGCCAGCAGCCAAGACAGGGGGACCACTGAAGCTTTCTTT
TRBJ1-2 | 15 | TRBV11-2 | NA | TRBD1 | CASSVGTGAYYGYTF | TGTGCCAGCAGCGTCGGGACAGGGGCGTACTATGGCTACACCTTC
TRBJ1-5 | 14 | TRBV19 | NA | NA | CASSIQVSNQPQHF | TGTGCCAGTAGCATACAGGTTAGCAATCAGCCCCAGCATTTT
TRBJ1-1 | 16 | TRBV5-1 | NA | NA | CASSLEARAGNTEAFF | TGCGCCAGCAGCTTGGAGGCCAGGGCGGGAAACACTGAAGCTTTCTTT
TRBJ1-2 | 13 | TRBV5-1 | NA | TRBD1 | CASSIGTAYGYTF | TGCGCCAGCAGCATCGGGACAGCCTATGGCTACACCTTC
TRBJ2-1 | 18 | TRBV11-2 | NA | TRBD2 | CASSLEGLAGDSYNEQFF | TGTGCCAGCAGCTTAGAGGGGCTAGCGGGGGACTCCTACAATGAGCAGTTCTTC
TRBJ2-1 | 14 | TRBV7-2 | NA | TRBD1 | CASSRTGRSNEQFF | TGTGCCAGCAGCCGGACAGGGAGGAGCAATGAGCAGTTCTTC
TRBJ2-5 | 15 | TRBV7-9 | NA | NA | CASNQYGTRLGTQYF | TGTGCCAGCAACCAATATGGGACACGGCTGGGGACCCAGTACTTC
TRBJ1-4 | 15 | TRBV6-5 | NA | TRBD1 | CASSSGQGANEKLFF | TGTGCCAGCAGTTCAGGACAGGGAGCAAATGAAAAACTGTTTTTT
TRBJ2-7 | 16 | TRBV19 | NA | TRBD1 | CASSRGTGAPTYEQYF | TGTGCCAGTAGTAGGGGGACAGGGGCCCCCACCTACGAGCAGTACTTC